Reported below is one TCR beta chain. The target antigen is unknown. These data belong to a study of blood T cells in healthy people across ages. Study summary: T cells yielded about one barcoded beta molecule per two cells through template switching. Findings of the study overall: Bulk PBMC profiling left naive and antigen-experienced comparisons inconclusive.

Next came a second PCR, run for roughly 6 to 11 cycles, which used a sample-barcoded 5' primer along with a J-beta primer mix. MiXCR, run by TCRdb on the 5' RACE reads, gives a single entry per CDR3 protein. Here the sample spans around 1,700,000 distinct CDR3 sequences, 28% being singletons. This receptor was obtained from a woman between 25 and 40 years old in good health. Sequences were obtained from blood.

CDR3 protein: CASSQEVRARQPQHF. In DNA, the CDR3 is TGCGCCAGCAGCCAAGAGGTCAGGGCTCGACAGCCCCAGCATTTT. V gene TRBV4-1 combines with J gene TRBJ1-5; tentatively, D is TRBD1 (5 bases). Germline V gives CDR1 MGHRA, CDR2 YSYEKL. The germline V and J ends were trimmed by 0 bases and 7 bases, with 13 bases remaining between them. The CDR3 loop spans 15 amino acids.